These 4 T cell receptor beta chains were all obtained from the same sample, sequenced in a study of Graves' ophthalmopathy and Graves' hyperthyroidism. RNA served as the template for amplifying TCR beta CDR3 regions. The first-round RT-PCR employed HTBI primers together with the Qiagen OneStep RT-PCR kit. A multiplex PCR was then performed as the second round. Via MiXCR, TCRdb re-called the multiplex PCR reads, giving one row per CDR3 protein. In the table there are roughly 420,000 distinct CDR3 sequences, roughly 21% of which are singletons. Material for sequencing was peripheral blood. The receptors were gathered from a woman aged 18-35 years with stable Graves' hyperthyroidism.

This clonotype was picked up many times. This sequence joins TRBV6-1 and TRBJ2-7; 8 bases are a match to TRBD1. From germline, CDR1 is MNHNS and CDR2 SASEGT. The CDR3 spans 15 residues. Trimming at V came to 4 bases and at J to 3 bases, leaving 8 bases not matched to a gene. The CDR3 loop is CASSALWTGSYEQYF. DNA for the CDR3: TGTGCCAGCAGTGCACTTTGGACAGGGAGCTACGAGCAGTACTTC.

This clonotype has at least ten counts. The rearrangement links TRBV2 to TRBJ2-5; D could derive from TRBD1 or TRBD2 (5 bases each). The CDR3 length is 14 residues. CDR1 is SNHLY and CDR2 is FYNNEI in the germline V gene. V was pared by 8 bases and J by 1 base, with 14 bases between. The CDR3 nucleotides read TGTGCCAGCCTCCGGGACCTCGGCCAAGAGACCCAGTACTTC. Protein sequence: CASLRDLGQETQYF.

This clonotype was seen many times. This chain uses TRBV15 with TRBJ2-7, with D perhaps matching TRBD2 (6 bases). CDR3 length: 14 residues. The germline V gene encodes CDR1 LNHNV and CDR2 YYDKDF (reference sequence). Trimming removed 1 base from V and 4 bases from J, with 11 bases in between. Here the CDR3 DNA reads TGTGCCACCAGCAGAGTTCCGGGAGTGTACGAGCAGTACTTC. Residues: CATSRVPGVYEQYF. Complete variable domain (other parts from reference TRBV15 and TRBJ2-7): DAMVIQNPRYQVTQFGKPVTLSCSQTLNHNVMYWYQQKSSQAPKLLFHYYDKDFNNEADTPDNFQSRRPNTSFCFLDIRSPGLGDTAMYLCATSRVPGVYEQYFGPGTRLTVT.

This clonotype appeared a few times. The rearrangement joins TRBV5-1 to TRBJ2-5, with D possibly matching TRBD2 (7 bases). The germline V gene has CDR1 SGHRS and CDR2 YFSETQ. This CDR3 is 17 amino acids long. The V and J ends lost 2 bases and 1 base respectively, with 18 bases between them. In DNA, the CDR3 is TGCGCCAGCAGCTTTCGCCGGACCGGGGGGCCCCAAGAGACCCAGTACTTC. This gives the protein CASSFRRTGGPQETQYF.